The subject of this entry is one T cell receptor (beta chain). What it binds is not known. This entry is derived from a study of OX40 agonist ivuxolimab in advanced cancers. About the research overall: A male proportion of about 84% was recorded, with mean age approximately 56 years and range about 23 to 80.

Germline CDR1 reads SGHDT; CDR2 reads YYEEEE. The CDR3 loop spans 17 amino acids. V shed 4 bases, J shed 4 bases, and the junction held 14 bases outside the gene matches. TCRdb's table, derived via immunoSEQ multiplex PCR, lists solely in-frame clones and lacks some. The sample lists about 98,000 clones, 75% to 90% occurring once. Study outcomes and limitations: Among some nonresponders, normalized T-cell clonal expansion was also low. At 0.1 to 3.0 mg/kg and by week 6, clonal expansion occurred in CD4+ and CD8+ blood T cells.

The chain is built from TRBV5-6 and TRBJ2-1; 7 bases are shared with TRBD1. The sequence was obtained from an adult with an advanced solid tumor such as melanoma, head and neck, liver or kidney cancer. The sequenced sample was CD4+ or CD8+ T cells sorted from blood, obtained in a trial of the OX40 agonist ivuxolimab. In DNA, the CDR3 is TGTGCCAGCAGCAAACGACAGGGTCTTGACCTTTACAATGAGCAGTTCTTC. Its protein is CASSKRQGLDLYNEQFF.